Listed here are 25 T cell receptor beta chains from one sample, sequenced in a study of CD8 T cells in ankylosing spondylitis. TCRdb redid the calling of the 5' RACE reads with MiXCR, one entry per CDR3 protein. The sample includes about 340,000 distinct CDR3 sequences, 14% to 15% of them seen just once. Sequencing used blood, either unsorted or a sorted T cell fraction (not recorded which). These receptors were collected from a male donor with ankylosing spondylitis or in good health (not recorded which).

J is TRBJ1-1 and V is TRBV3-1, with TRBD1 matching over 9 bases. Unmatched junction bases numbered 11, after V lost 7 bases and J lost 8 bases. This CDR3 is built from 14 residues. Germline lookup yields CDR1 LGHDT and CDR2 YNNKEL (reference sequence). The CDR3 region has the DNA TGTGCCAGCAATTTGGGACAGGGAAATTCCGAAGCTTTCTTT. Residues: CASNLGQGNSEAFF. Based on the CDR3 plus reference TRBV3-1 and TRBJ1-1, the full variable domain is DTAVSQTPKYLVTQMGNDKSIKCEQNLGHDTMYWYKQDSKKFLKIMFSYNNKELIINETVPNRFSPKSPDKAHLNLHINSLELGDSAVYFCASNLGQGNSEAFFGQGTRLTVV.

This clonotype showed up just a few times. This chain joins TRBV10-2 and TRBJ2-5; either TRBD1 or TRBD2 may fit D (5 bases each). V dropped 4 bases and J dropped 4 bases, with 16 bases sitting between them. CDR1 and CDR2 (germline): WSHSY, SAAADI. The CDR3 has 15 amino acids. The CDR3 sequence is CASSVGAGSAETQYF. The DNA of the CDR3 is TGCGCCAGCAGTGTCGGGGCAGGGTCAGCAGAGACCCAGTACTTC.

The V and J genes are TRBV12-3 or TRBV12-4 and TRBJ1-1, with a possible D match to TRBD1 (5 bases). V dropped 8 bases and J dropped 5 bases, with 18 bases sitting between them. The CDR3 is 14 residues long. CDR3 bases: TGTGCCAGCTCACGGGACGTCAGAGGGACTGAAGCTTTCTTT. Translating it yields CASSRDVRGTEAFF.

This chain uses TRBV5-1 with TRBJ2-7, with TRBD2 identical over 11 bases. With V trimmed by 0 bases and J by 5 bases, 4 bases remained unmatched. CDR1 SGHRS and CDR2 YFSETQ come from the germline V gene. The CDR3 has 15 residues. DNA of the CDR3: TGCGCCAGCAGCTTGGGACTAGCGGGGAGGAACGAGCAGTACTTC. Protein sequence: CASSLGLAGRNEQYF.

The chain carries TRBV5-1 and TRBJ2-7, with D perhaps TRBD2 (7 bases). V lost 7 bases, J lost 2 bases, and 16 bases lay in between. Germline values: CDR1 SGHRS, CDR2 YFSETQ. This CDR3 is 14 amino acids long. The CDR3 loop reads CASAGAVNAYEQYF. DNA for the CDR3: TGCGCCAGCGCGGGGGCCGTGAATGCCTACGAGCAGTACTTC.

This CDR3 reads CSVDQQGANYGYTF. The CDR3 nucleotides read TGCAGCGTTGACCAGCAGGGAGCTAACTATGGCTACACCTTC. This chain uses TRBV29-1 with TRBJ1-2, with a possible D match to TRBD1 (5 bases). V was trimmed by 3 bases and J by 0 bases, leaving 11 bases between them. The germline V gene has CDR1 SQVTM and CDR2 ANQGSEA. CDR3 length: 14 amino acids. Variable domain in full (rest from reference TRBV29-1 and TRBJ1-2): SAVISQKPSRDICQRGTSLTIQCQVDSQVTMMFWYRQQPGQSLTLIATANQGSEATYESGFVIDKFPISRPNLTFSTLTVSNMSPEDSSIYLCSVDQQGANYGYTFGSGTRLTVV.

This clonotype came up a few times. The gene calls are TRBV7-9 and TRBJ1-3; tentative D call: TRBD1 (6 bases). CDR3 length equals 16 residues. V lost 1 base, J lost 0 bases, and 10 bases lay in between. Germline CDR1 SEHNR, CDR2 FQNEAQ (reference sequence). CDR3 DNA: TGTGCCAGCAGCTTAGAAGGACAGAGCTCTGGAAACACCATATATTTT. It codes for CASSLEGQSSGNTIYF.

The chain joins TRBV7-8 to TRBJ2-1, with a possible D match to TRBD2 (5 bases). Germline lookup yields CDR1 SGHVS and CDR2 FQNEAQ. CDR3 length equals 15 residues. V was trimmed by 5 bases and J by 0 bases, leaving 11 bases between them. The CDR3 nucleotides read TGTGCCAGCAGCACTTCTAGCTACTCCTACAATGAGCAGTTCTTC. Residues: CASSTSSYSYNEQFF.

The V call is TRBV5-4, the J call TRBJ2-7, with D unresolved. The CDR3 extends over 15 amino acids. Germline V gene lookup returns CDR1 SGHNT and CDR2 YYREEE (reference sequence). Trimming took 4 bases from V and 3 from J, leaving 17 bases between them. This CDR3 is CASSPKSGDLYEQYF. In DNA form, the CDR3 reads TGTGCCAGCAGCCCGAAATCCGGAGACCTCTACGAGCAGTACTTC.

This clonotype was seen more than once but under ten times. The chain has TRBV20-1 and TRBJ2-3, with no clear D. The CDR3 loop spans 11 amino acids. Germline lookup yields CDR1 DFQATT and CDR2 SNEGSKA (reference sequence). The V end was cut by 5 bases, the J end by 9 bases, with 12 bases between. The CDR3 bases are TGCAGTGCTGGGAACTCTGGGACGCAGTATTTT. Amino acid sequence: CSAGNSGTQYF.

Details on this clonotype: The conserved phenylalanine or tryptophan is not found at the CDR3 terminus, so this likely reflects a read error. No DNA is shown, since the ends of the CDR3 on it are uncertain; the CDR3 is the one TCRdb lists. CDR3 protein: CASRRQGKVRFYL. This sequence joins TRBV6-1 and TRBJ1-1; the listed D gene, TRBD1, was not tested against the DNA. CDR1 and CDR2 (germline): MNHNS, SASEGT. The CDR3 is 13 amino acids in total, end residues counted.

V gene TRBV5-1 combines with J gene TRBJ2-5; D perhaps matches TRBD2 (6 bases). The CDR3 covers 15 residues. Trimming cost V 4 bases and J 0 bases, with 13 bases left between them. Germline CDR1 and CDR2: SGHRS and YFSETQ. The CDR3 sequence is CASSQVAGYQETQYF. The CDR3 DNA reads TGCGCCAGCAGCCAGGTGGCGGGGTACCAAGAGACCCAGTACTTC. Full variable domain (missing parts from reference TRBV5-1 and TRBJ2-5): KAGVTQTPRYLIKTRGQQVTLSCSPISGHRSVSWYQQTPGQGLQFLFEYFSETQRNKGNFPGRFSGRQFSNSRSEMNVSTLELGDSALYLCASSQVAGYQETQYFGPGTRLLVL.

For the CDR3, the DNA is TGTGCCAGCGGCTCGGATACCCCCCCCTACGAGCAGTACTTC. Its translation: CASGSDTPPYEQYF. The rearrangement joins TRBV7-9 to TRBJ2-7, with no clear D. With 8 bases removed from V and 2 bases from J, the gap between germline ends came to 16 bases. The CDR3 is 14 residues long. The germline gives CDR1 SEHNR, CDR2 FQNEAQ (reference sequence).

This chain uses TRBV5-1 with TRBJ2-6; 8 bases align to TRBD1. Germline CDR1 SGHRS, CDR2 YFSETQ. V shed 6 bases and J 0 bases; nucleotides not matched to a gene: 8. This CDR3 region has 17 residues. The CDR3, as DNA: TGCGCCAGCACGCCGACAGGGGCCCTCTCTGGGGCCAACGTCCTGACTTTC. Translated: CASTPTGALSGANVLTF.

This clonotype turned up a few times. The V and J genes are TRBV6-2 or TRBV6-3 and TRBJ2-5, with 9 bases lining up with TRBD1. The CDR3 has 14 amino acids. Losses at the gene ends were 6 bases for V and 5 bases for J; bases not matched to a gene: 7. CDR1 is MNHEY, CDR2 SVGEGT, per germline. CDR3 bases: TGTGCCAGCAGCCGGACAGGGGAGAAGGAGACCCAGTACTTC. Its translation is CASSRTGEKETQYF.

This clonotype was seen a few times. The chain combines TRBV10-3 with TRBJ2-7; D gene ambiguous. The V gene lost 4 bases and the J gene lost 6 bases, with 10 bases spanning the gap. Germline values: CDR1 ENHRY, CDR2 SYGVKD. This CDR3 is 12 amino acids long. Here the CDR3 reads CAISGTLLEQYF. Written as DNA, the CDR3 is TGTGCCATCAGTGGAACTCTGCTCGAGCAGTACTTC.

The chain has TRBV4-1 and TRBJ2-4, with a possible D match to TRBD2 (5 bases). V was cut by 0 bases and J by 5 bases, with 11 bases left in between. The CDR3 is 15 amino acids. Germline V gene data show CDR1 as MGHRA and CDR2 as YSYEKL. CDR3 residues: CASSQERGRQNIQYF. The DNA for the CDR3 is TGCGCCAGCAGCCAAGAACGGGGAAGGCAAAACATTCAGTACTTC.

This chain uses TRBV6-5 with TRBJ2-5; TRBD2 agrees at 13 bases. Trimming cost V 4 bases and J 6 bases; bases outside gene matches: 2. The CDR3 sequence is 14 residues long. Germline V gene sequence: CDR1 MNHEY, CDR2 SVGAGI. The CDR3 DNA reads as TGTGCCAGCAGTTCCGGGACTAGCGGGAAGACCCAGTACTTC. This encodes CASSSGTSGKTQYF.

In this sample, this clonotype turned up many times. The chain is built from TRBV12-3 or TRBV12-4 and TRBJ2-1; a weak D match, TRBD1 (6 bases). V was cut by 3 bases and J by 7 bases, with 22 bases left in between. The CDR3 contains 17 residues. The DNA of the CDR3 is TGTGCCAGCAGTTTGAGGGTTGGGCAGGGGCTGGGGAATGAGCAGTTCTTC. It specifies CASSLRVGQGLGNEQFF.

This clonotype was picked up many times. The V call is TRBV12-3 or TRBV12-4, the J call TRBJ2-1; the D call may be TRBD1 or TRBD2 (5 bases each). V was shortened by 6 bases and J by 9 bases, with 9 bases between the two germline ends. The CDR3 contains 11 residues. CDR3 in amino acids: CASSSGREQFF. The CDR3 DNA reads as TGTGCCAGCAGCTCGGGGCGTGAGCAGTTCTTC.

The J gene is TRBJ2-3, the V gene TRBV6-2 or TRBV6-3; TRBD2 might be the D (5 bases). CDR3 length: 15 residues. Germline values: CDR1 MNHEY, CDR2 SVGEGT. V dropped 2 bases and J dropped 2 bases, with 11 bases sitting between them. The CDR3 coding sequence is TGTGCCAGCAGTTACGGAGCGGATTCCACAGATACGCAGTATTTT. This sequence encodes CASSYGADSTDTQYF.

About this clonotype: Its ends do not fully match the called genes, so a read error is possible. CDR3 sequence: CASSRRIPGQGAVSDEQYF. The CDR3 DNA is TGTGCCAGCAGCAGACGTATTCCGGGACAGGGGGCAGTCTCCGACGAGCAGTACTTC. The gene calls are TRBV11-2 and TRBJ2-7, with 12 bases matching TRBD1. The CDR3 is 19 amino acids. The V gene's germline CDR1 is SGHAT and CDR2 FQNNGV.

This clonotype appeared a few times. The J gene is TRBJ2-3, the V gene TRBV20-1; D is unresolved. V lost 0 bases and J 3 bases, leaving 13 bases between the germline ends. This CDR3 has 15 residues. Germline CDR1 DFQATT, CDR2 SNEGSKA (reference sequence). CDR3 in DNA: TGCAGTGCTAGAGATAGTGGGTCCAGGACAGATACGCAGTATTTT. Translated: CSARDSGSRTDTQYF.

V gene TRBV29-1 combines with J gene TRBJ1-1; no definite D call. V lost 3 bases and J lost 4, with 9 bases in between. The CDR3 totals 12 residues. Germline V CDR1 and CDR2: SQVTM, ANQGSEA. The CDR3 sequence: CSVDGRPTEAFF. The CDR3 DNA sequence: TGCAGCGTTGACGGCAGGCCCACTGAAGCTTTCTTT. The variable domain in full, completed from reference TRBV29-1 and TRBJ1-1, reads SAVISQKPSRDICQRGTSLTIQCQVDSQVTMMFWYRQQPGQSLTLIATANQGSEATYESGFVIDKFPISRPNLTFSTLTVSNMSPEDSSIYLCSVDGRPTEAFFGQGTRLTVV.

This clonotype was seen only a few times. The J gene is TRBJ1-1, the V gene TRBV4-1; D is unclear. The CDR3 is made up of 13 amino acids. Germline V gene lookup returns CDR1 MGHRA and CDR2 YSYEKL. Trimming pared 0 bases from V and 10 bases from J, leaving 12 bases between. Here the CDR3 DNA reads TGCGCCAGCAGCCAAGATCGGGGAATAGGAGCTTTCTTT. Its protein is CASSQDRGIGAFF.